The T cell receptor (beta chain) under discussion was sequenced for a study of blood T cell repertoires in COVID-19. Study-level background: The United States, Italy and Spain were the sources of the acute and convalescent COVID-19 samples. Sources were T cells, B-cell-depleted T cells, or PBMCs; the material itself was cDNA or gDNA.

In its sample, this clone was seen once. Original handling: How many nucleated cells were present was estimated from reference gene primer amplification. TCRdb keeps only in-frame clones here, not all; method: immunoSEQ multiplex PCR. For V, J and clone size, that table is used; D and trimming come from the DNA. Altogether roughly 22,000 clones are present, 80% to 85% being singletons, with the ten largest covering roughly 8.9%. Sample: peripheral blood. The source is a human donor in a cohort sampled during active COVID-19.

The chain's CDR3 is CASSFTQGKNGYTF. CDR3 nucleotide sequence: TGTGCCAGCAGCTTTACCCAGGGGAAGAATGGCTACACCTTC. The rearrangement links TRBV7-2 to TRBJ1-2, with D perhaps TRBD1 (6 bases). Trimming pared 3 bases from V and 6 bases from J, leaving 14 bases between. CDR3 length equals 14 residues. CDR1 SGHTA and CDR2 FQGNSA come from the germline V gene.